A selection of T cell receptor beta chains follows, all from one sample in a study of T cell repertoires in cytomegalovirus infection. TCRdb reprocessed the reads via MiXCR and lists one record per CDR3 protein. The sample contains 600,000 to 700,000 distinct CDR3 sequences, around a third of which appear only once. These receptors lack a known antigen. The sample was cultured PBMCs, taken from culture after CMV antigen stimulation. The source of these receptors is a human donor in good health (CMV status not recorded). Some clones in this sample may be carry-over from other donors' samples. Both conserved end residues are part of each CDR3. Fields, in order: clone size, J gene, V gene, D gene, CDR3 protein. The D gene is left open where the match is weak. A clone size is listed for some rows: how often the clone was seen (once, few, many), or a class if it is expanded.

size: .
J: TRBJ2-7
V: TRBV5-4
D: .
CDR3: CASSFTRLSEQYF

size: .
J: TRBJ2-1
V: TRBV9
D: .
CDR3: CASSTTADLPFF

size: .
J: TRBJ2-3
V: TRBV11-1
D: TRBD2
CDR3: CASSHSGGSTDTQYF

size: few
J: TRBJ1-4
V: TRBV7-9
D: .
CDR3: CASSSRTGQEKLFF

size: .
J: TRBJ2-1
V: TRBV28
D: TRBD1
CDR3: CASRVVRGPYNEQFF

size: few
J: TRBJ2-7
V: TRBV7-2
D: .
CDR3: CASSIGTYYEQYF

size: many
J: TRBJ1-1
V: TRBV7-9
D: TRBD1
CDR3: CASSSGHRDRINTEAFF

size: .
J: TRBJ2-1
V: TRBV12-3/TRBV12-4
D: .
CDR3: CASSREPGVNEQFF

size: few
J: TRBJ2-1
V: TRBV12-3/TRBV12-4
D: .
CDR3: CASSLLDIATNEQFF

size: .
J: TRBJ2-3
V: TRBV7-8
D: .
CDR3: CASSPTDSGSDTQYF

size: few
J: TRBJ1-4
V: TRBV4-1
D: .
CDR3: CASSPDVATNEKLFF

size: many
J: TRBJ2-7
V: TRBV6-1
D: .
CDR3: CASSPGPTYEQYF

size: .
J: TRBJ1-1
V: TRBV29-1
D: .
CDR3: CSVDEYTEAFF

size: .
J: TRBJ1-4
V: TRBV6-5
D: .
CDR3: CASRSTGADEKLFF

size: .
J: TRBJ2-5
V: TRBV20-1
D: TRBD2
CDR3: CSATPRGAQETQYF

size: .
J: TRBJ2-2
V: TRBV19
D: .
CDR3: CASSTRLVSGELFF

size: few
J: TRBJ2-1
V: TRBV7-6
D: .
CDR3: CASSLKESGYNEQFF

size: .
J: TRBJ1-1
V: TRBV7-4
D: .
CDR3: CASRPGTAGRTEAFF

size: .
J: TRBJ1-2
V: TRBV2
D: TRBD1
CDR3: CASTRTGGNYGYTF

size: .
J: TRBJ2-3
V: TRBV11-2
D: TRBD1
CDR3: CASSNQGAGADTQYF

size: few
J: TRBJ1-5
V: TRBV28
D: TRBD1
CDR3: CASSWTGLSNQPQHF

size: .
J: TRBJ2-7
V: TRBV6-2/TRBV6-3
D: .
CDR3: CASSSFGLVDEQYF

size: many
J: TRBJ2-1
V: TRBV7-2
D: .
CDR3: CASTLRPTLYNEQFF

size: few
J: TRBJ2-7
V: TRBV7-2
D: TRBD2
CDR3: CASSLVRGGPYEQYF

size: many
J: TRBJ1-5
V: TRBV7-9
D: .
CDR3: CASSPDGQPQHF

size: .
J: TRBJ2-7
V: TRBV2
D: .
CDR3: CASIEFGNSYEQYF

size: .
J: TRBJ1-2
V: TRBV28
D: TRBD1
CDR3: CASSLTGAPGGYTF

size: .
J: TRBJ2-5
V: TRBV30
D: .
CDR3: CAWSVTRGETQYF

size: many
J: TRBJ1-2
V: TRBV7-2
D: TRBD1
CDR3: CASSFTGANYGYTF

size: .
J: TRBJ1-3
V: TRBV4-3
D: .
CDR3: CASSQGEGLRNTIYF

size: few
J: TRBJ2-5
V: TRBV7-2
D: .
CDR3: CASSPGGKQETQYF

size: many
J: TRBJ1-5
V: TRBV7-2
D: .
CDR3: CASSFTRTENQPQHF

size: few
J: TRBJ2-3
V: TRBV28
D: .
CDR3: CASSPGVILDTQYF

size: .
J: TRBJ2-5
V: TRBV5-4
D: .
CDR3: CASSTQPRGFETQYF

size: .
J: TRBJ2-1
V: TRBV6-2/TRBV6-3
D: .
CDR3: CASSFLRGYNEQFF

size: .
J: TRBJ2-4
V: TRBV7-2
D: TRBD1
CDR3: CASSLVPGGNIQYF

size: .
J: TRBJ2-7
V: TRBV7-3
D: .
CDR3: CASSSSQQGYFYEQYF